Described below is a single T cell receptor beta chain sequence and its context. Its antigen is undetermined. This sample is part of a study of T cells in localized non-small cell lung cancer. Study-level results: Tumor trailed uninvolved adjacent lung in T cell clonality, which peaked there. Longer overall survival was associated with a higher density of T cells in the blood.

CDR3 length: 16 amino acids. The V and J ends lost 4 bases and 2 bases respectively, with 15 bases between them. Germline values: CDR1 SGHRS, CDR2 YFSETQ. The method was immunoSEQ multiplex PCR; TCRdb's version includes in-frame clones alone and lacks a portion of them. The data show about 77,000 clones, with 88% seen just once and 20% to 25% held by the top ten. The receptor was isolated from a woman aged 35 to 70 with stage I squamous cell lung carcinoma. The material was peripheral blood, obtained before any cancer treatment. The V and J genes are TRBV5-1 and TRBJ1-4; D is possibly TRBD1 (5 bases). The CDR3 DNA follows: TGCGCCAGCAGCCCGCGGGGGGGTTCGACTAATGAAAAACTGTTTTTT. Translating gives CASSPRGGSTNEKLFF.